These T cell receptor beta chains were read from a single sample in a study of regulatory T cells in long-lasting Graves disease. Each CDR3 protein is one row after TCRdb ran MiXCR on the multiplex PCR reads. The sample contains around 420,000 distinct CDR3 sequences, about 15% of which appear only once. This sample also appeared in a second study, on T cells in Graves' hyperthyroidism and ophthalmopathy.

The specimen was peripheral blood mononuclear cells (PBMCs), collected at new diagnosis, from a patient treated with antithyroid drugs. These receptors were obtained from a woman between 40 and 50 years old with Graves disease. The CDR3 runs from the conserved cysteine through the conserved F or W. A D gene is named only where the DNA matches it firmly. Clone sizes are given selectively: once, few, many, or a class where the clone is expanded.

NA | TRBJ2-2 | TRBV2 | many | CASSVTNTGELFF
TRBD2 | TRBJ2-1 | TRBV9 | many | CASSVGGGVSYNEQFF
TRBD2 | TRBJ2-7 | TRBV28 | many | CASSFALAGGYEQYF
TRBD2 | TRBJ2-1 | TRBV19 | many | CASSKGGSGEQFF
TRBD1 | TRBJ1-6 | TRBV6-2/TRBV6-3 | NA | CASSQTSGTADNSPLHF
NA | TRBJ1-5 | TRBV6-1 | few | CASRDSNNQPQHF
NA | TRBJ2-1 | TRBV5-4 | NA | CASNKKGTNEQFF
TRBD2 | TRBJ2-7 | TRBV6-1 | many | CASSYSSGRGDEQYF
NA | TRBJ2-7 | TRBV28 | many | CASSLIRGASYEQYF
NA | TRBJ2-7 | TRBV5-1 | many | CASSQGSSYEQYF
NA | TRBJ1-4 | TRBV27 | many | CASSLRRGAGEKLFF
NA | TRBJ1-2 | TRBV28 | NA | CASLEPNYGYTF
TRBD1 | TRBJ2-2 | TRBV13 | many | CASRMGQGNGELFF
NA | TRBJ2-3 | TRBV6-2/TRBV6-3 | few | CASRESLSTDTQYF
TRBD2 | TRBJ2-7 | TRBV7-8 | NA | CASSLASGTTYEQYF
TRBD2 | TRBJ2-1 | TRBV12-3/TRBV12-4 | NA | CASLLAGGNEQFF
NA | TRBJ2-1 | TRBV28 | few | CASRSTSIFSNEQFF
NA | TRBJ1-2 | TRBV29-1 | many | CSVEEGIYYGYTF
NA | TRBJ1-6 | TRBV28 | many | CASSLVTPGSPLHF
NA | TRBJ2-1 | TRBV12-3/TRBV12-4 | few | CASSPISPFYNEQFF
NA | TRBJ1-1 | TRBV4-3 | NA | CASSQGGLTEAFF
NA | TRBJ2-1 | TRBV20-1 | NA | CSARIGLTGNEQFF
TRBD1 | TRBJ2-2 | TRBV30 | many | CAWTQDRATGELFF